This is a list of T cell receptor beta chains from one sample in a study of T cell repertoires in cytomegalovirus infection. Via MiXCR, TCRdb re-called the reads, giving one row per CDR3 protein. The sample has 600,000 to 800,000 distinct CDR3 sequences, 20% to 30% seen once. Material for sequencing was CD8+ T cells from PBMCs. Receptors were obtained from a human donor in good health (CMV status not recorded). Some clones in this sample may be carry-over from other donors' samples. Both conserved end residues are part of each CDR3. The D gene is left open where the match is weak. Only part of the rows carry a size: once, few, many, or a class if the clone is expanded.

v_call,clone_size,j_call,d_call,cdr3_aa,cdr3_nt
TRBV19,NA,TRBJ2-1,NA,CASSLGGAGPWANEQFF,TGTGCCAGTAGCCTAGGGGGAGCGGGTCCTTGGGCCAATGAGCAGTTCTTC
TRBV2,NA,TRBJ2-6,NA,CASSEEFAVAGANVLTF,TGTGCCAGCAGTGAAGAATTCGCCGTTGCGGGGGCCAACGTCCTGACTTTC
TRBV28,many,TRBJ2-4,NA,CASIGRGAKNIQYF,TGTGCCAGCATAGGCCGCGGCGCCAAAAACATTCAGTACTTC
TRBV12-3/TRBV12-4,few,TRBJ2-1,NA,CASSLEVSHPHNEQFF,TGTGCCAGCAGTTTAGAGGTCAGCCATCCGCACAATGAGCAGTTCTTC
TRBV5-4,few,TRBJ2-1,TRBD2,CASSLKREDRNEQFF,TGTGCCAGCAGCTTGAAGCGGGAGGATCGTAATGAGCAGTTCTTC
TRBV6-4,many,TRBJ2-7,NA,CASKGRVEQYF,TGTGCCAGCAAAGGCAGGGTCGAGCAGTACTTC
TRBV6-2/TRBV6-3,many,TRBJ2-2,NA,CASSYAGAGELFF,TGTGCCAGCAGTTACGCAGGGGCCGGGGAGCTGTTTTTT
TRBV12-5,NA,TRBJ1-1,TRBD1,CASGLQIGTGRDTEAFF,TGTGCTAGTGGTTTGCAGATCGGGACAGGGAGGGACACTGAAGCTTTCTTT
TRBV24-1,few,TRBJ1-2,NA,CATSDPSFSGANGYTF,TGTGCCACCAGTGATCCCTCCTTCTCAGGGGCGAATGGCTACACCTTC
TRBV7-4,NA,TRBJ2-2,TRBD2,CDSRSGGGTGELFF,TGTGACAGCAGGAGCGGGGGAGGGACCGGGGAGCTGTTTTTT
TRBV28,few,TRBJ2-1,NA,CASRQFSYNEQFF,TGTGCCAGCCGACAGTTCTCCTACAATGAGCAGTTCTTC
TRBV4-2,few,TRBJ2-3,TRBD2,CASSQDQLAGTTDTQYF,TGTGCCAGCAGCCAAGATCAACTAGCGGGGACCACAGATACGCAGTATTTT
TRBV12-3/TRBV12-4,many,TRBJ1-4,NA,CASSFFTRNEKLFF,TGTGCCAGCAGTTTTTTTACTCGAAATGAAAAACTGTTTTTT
TRBV6-2/TRBV6-3,NA,TRBJ1-1,NA,CASRQIQGRTEAFF,TGTGCCAGCAGACAGATACAGGGACGAACTGAAGCTTTCTTT
TRBV7-9,many,TRBJ1-2,NA,CAMDHANYGYTF,TGTGCCATGGACCATGCTAACTATGGCTACACCTTC
TRBV28,NA,TRBJ2-1,TRBD1,CASLLTGTVGNEQFF,TGTGCCAGCCTTCTGACCGGGACAGTCGGCAATGAGCAGTTCTTC
TRBV19,NA,TRBJ2-3,NA,CASSIQGSTMSTDTQYF,TGTGCCAGTAGTATACAGGGGTCAACAATGAGCACAGATACGCAGTATTTT
TRBV6-2/TRBV6-3,NA,TRBJ2-4,NA,CASSYSAGWNIQYF,TGTGCCAGCAGTTACTCGGCGGGGTGGAACATTCAGTACTTC
TRBV2,few,TRBJ2-5,NA,CASTPDFSGRETQYF,TGTGCCAGCACCCCAGACTTTTCGGGTCGGGAGACCCAGTACTTC
TRBV10-2,NA,TRBJ2-3,NA,CASRPYGTDTQYF,TGCGCCAGCAGGCCCTACGGGACAGATACGCAGTATTTT
TRBV5-4,NA,TRBJ2-3,NA,CASSFSGTPADTQYF,TGTGCCAGCAGCTTCTCCGGGACACCGGCAGATACGCAGTATTTT
TRBV6-5,once,TRBJ1-2,TRBD1,CASSKTGTGTYGYTF,TGTGCCAGCAGTAAGACCGGGACAGGGACCTATGGCTACACCTTC
TRBV4-1,NA,TRBJ2-2,TRBD1,CASSFGTGLTGELFF,TGCGCCAGCAGCTTTGGGACAGGGTTGACCGGGGAGCTGTTTTTT
TRBV12-5,NA,TRBJ2-3,TRBD1,CASGFTMTGESADTQYF,TGTGCTAGTGGTTTCACAATGACAGGGGAATCGGCAGATACGCAGTATTTT
TRBV6-1,many,TRBJ2-1,TRBD1,CASSEEGQGDQGYEQFF,TGTGCCAGCAGTGAAGAAGGACAGGGAGACCAGGGGTATGAGCAGTTCTTC
TRBV7-9,NA,TRBJ1-4,NA,CASRPAGVTEKLFF,TGTGCCAGCAGGCCGGCGGGGGTTACTGAAAAACTGTTTTTT
TRBV13,few,TRBJ2-6,NA,CASSSPAVGTDESPSGANVLTF,TGTGCCAGCAGCTCCCCCGCGGTGGGGACGGACGAGTCCCCCTCTGGGGCCAACGTCCTGACTTTC
TRBV15,few,TRBJ2-5,NA,CATTTLDQETQYF,TGTGCCACCACTACCCTGGACCAAGAGACCCAGTACTTC